Following are 16 T cell receptor beta chains from one sample sequenced in a study of shared clonotypes between healthy human individuals. The naive CD8 fraction comprised CD45RO-negative cells positively selected for CCR7 and excluded terminally differentiated effector memory CD45RA+ cells. The repertoire was sequenced with immunoSEQ multiplex PCR; TCRdb's copy has only in-frame clones and lacks some. Here the sample spans millions of clones, 93% being singletons. The specimen sequenced was naive CD8+ T cells from PBMCs. The receptors derive from a man aged 18 to 29 in good health. Some clones in this sample may be carry-over from other donors' samples.

This chain uses TRBV29-1 with TRBJ2-7; D may be TRBD1 (5 bases). The CDR3 covers 14 residues. Germline CDR1 is SQVTM and CDR2 is ANQGSEA. V gave up 7 bases and J gave up 3 bases, with 19 bases separating them. CDR3 sequence reads: CSATLGNRFYEQYF. DNA for the CDR3: TGCAGCGCTACCCTGGGGAACAGGTTCTACGAGCAGTACTTC.

The chain carries TRBV28 and TRBJ1-1; no reliable D call. The germline CDR1 and CDR2 sequences are MDHEN and SYDVKM. The CDR3 length is 14 residues. Trimming removed 0 bases at V and 4 bases at J, with 9 bases between. The DNA for the CDR3 is TGTGCCAGCAGTTTATGGGGTGAGCCCACTGAAGCTTTCTTT. This encodes CASSLWGEPTEAFF. The full variable domain, with the rest looked up from reference TRBV28 and TRBJ1-1, is DVKVTQSSRYLVKRTGEKVFLECVQDMDHENMFWYRQDPGLGLRLIYFSYDVKMKEKGDIPEGYSVSREKKERFSLILESASTNQTSMYLCASSLWGEPTEAFFGQGTRLTVV.

The chain employs TRBV7-6 and TRBJ2-1, with D perhaps matching TRBD1 (5 bases). The germline V gene has CDR1 SGHVS and CDR2 FNYEAQ. The CDR3 is 15 amino acids. Trimming shortened V by 0 bases and J by 12 bases, and 18 bases separated the two germline ends. The CDR3 sequence: CASSLAGAGSVGQFF. CDR3 sequence (DNA): TGTGCCAGCAGCTTAGCTGGGGCAGGGTCCGTTGGGCAGTTCTTC.

This clone appeared a single time. The V gene is TRBV14, the J gene TRBJ2-7, with 7 bases identical to TRBD2. CDR1 is SGHDN and CDR2 is FVKESK in the germline V gene. V trimming: 3 bases; J trimming: 1 base; junction bases outside the gene matches: 3. The CDR3 extends over 14 amino acids. This chain's CDR3 is CASSHAGVSYEQYF. In DNA, the CDR3 is TGTGCCAGCAGCCATGCGGGAGTGTCCTACGAGCAGTACTTC.

Concerning this clone itself: One junction end does not reproduce the germline sequence, and a read error may be involved. The chain combines TRBV9 with TRBJ2-5; the D gene is possibly TRBD1 (6 bases). The CDR3 runs 14 residues. The germline CDR1 and CDR2 sequences are SGDLS and YYNGEE. CDR3 protein: CASSPSGHQETQYF. In nucleotides, the CDR3 is TGTGCCAGCAGCCCATCGGGACACCAAGAGACTCAGTACTTC.

The V call is TRBV5-1, the J call TRBJ2-1, with D possibly being TRBD2 (6 bases). Trimming pared 0 bases from V and 2 bases from J, leaving 15 bases between. The CDR3 runs 17 residues. The germline V gene has CDR1 SGHRS and CDR2 YFSETQ. The CDR3 nucleotides are TGCGCCAGCAGCTTGGTACGGGAGTGGACCGCCTACAATGAGCAGTTCTTC. It specifies CASSLVREWTAYNEQFF.

The chain carries TRBV6-1 and TRBJ1-2; D is ambiguous. Germline assignment: CDR1 MNHNS and CDR2 SASEGT. V lost 6 bases and J 8 bases, leaving 19 bases between the germline ends. This CDR3 is built from 14 residues. The CDR3 nucleotides read TGTGCCAGCAGCTTTACCGGACGATCGGGAGGCTACACCTTC. Translation: CASSFTGRSGGYTF.

J is TRBJ2-7 and V is TRBV4-1, with TRBD2 identical over 11 bases. The CDR3 has 16 amino acids. J was trimmed by 3 bases and V by 3 bases; bases with no gene match: 7. Looked up from germline, CDR1 is MGHRA and CDR2 is YSYEKL. Here the CDR3 DNA reads TGCGCCAGCAGCCACGGAACTAGCGGGAGCAACTACGAGCAGTACTTC. Its translation is CASSHGTSGSNYEQYF.

This chain connects TRBV7-9 to TRBJ2-2; D perhaps matches TRBD1 (5 bases). V was trimmed by 5 bases and J by 1 base, leaving 11 bases between them. This CDR3 contains 15 residues. CDR1 is SEHNR and CDR2 is FQNEAQ in the germline V gene (reference sequence). The CDR3 DNA reads as TGTGCCAGCAGCCCGCCGACAGTGAACACCGGGGAGCTGTTTTTT. Protein sequence: CASSPPTVNTGELFF.

The chain couples TRBV9 to TRBJ2-4, with D perhaps being TRBD1 or TRBD2 (5 bases each). Between the trimmed V and J ends, which lost 3 bases and 0 bases, there was a span of 10 bases. Germline lookup yields CDR1 SGDLS and CDR2 YYNGEE. CDR3 size: 15 residues. CDR3 DNA sequence: TGTGCCAGCAGCGGGGGGTTAGAAGCCAAAAACATTCAGTACTTC. It codes for CASSGGLEAKNIQYF.

V gene TRBV9 combines with J gene TRBJ1-1, with D possibly TRBD1 on 5 matching bases. The V gene lost 2 bases and the J gene lost 7 bases, with 15 bases spanning the gap. The CDR3 covers 14 residues. Germline V gene data show CDR1 as SGDLS and CDR2 as YYNGEE. In nucleotides, the CDR3 is TGTGCCAGCAGCGTTGGGACTGGGCGGGGTGAAGCTTTCTTT. Amino acids: CASSVGTGRGEAFF.

The chain carries TRBV7-6 and TRBJ1-1, with D perhaps matching TRBD1 (5 bases). Trimming pared 6 bases from V and 0 bases from J, leaving 14 bases between. The germline V gene has CDR1 SGHVS and CDR2 FNYEAQ. There are 15 residues in the CDR3. CDR3 coding DNA: TGTGCCAGCAGTCCCGTAGGGGTCATGAACACTGAAGCTTTCTTT. Translated: CASSPVGVMNTEAFF.

The gene calls are TRBV2 and TRBJ2-1; 10 nucleotides align to TRBD2. The CDR3 has 14 amino acids. Germline V lookup: CDR1 SNHLY, CDR2 FYNNEI. V lost 10 bases and J lost 7; bases outside the gene matches: 10. CDR3 in amino acids: CATMVLAGVNEQFF. CDR3 DNA sequence: TGTGCCACCATGGTCCTAGCGGGAGTTAATGAGCAGTTCTTC.

The gene calls are TRBV7-9 and TRBJ1-2; tentatively, D is TRBD1 (6 bases). CDR1 and CDR2 (germline): SEHNR, FQNEAQ (reference sequence). The CDR3 covers 14 residues. The V end lost 4 bases, the J end lost 7 bases, and 16 bases lay between the germline ends. CDR3 amino acids: CASSSGDILAGYTF. CDR3 sequence (DNA): TGTGCCAGCAGCTCTGGGGACATCTTAGCTGGCTACACCTTC.

As DNA, the CDR3 is TGTGCCAGCAGTGGACTAGCGGGAAACACCGGGGAGCTGTTTTTT. Translating gives CASSGLAGNTGELFF. V and J are TRBV6-5 and TRBJ2-2; TRBD2 agrees at 12 bases. This CDR3 region has 15 residues. The germline gives CDR1 MNHEY, CDR2 SVGAGI. V was pared by 5 bases and J by 2 bases, with 0 bases of the junction left unmatched.

Turning to this clone: Other DNA sequences within the sample encode an identical CDR3. This chain connects TRBV6-5 to TRBJ2-5; the D gene is possibly TRBD1 (5 bases). The germline V and J ends were trimmed by 0 bases and 5 bases, with 10 bases remaining between them. This CDR3 has 14 residues. Germline V lookup: CDR1 MNHEY, CDR2 SVGAGI. CDR3 loop: CASSYSGSGETQYF. The CDR3 coding sequence is TGTGCCAGCAGTTACTCCGGTTCAGGGGAGACCCAGTACTTC.